This T cell receptor (beta chain) emerged from a study of T cells in Graves' hyperthyroidism and ophthalmopathy. Only a few counts were recorded for this clonotype. RNA transcripts were the template for amplifying TCR beta CDR3 regions. First-round RT-PCR of the TCR CDR3 relied on the HTBI primer set. From the multiplex PCR reads, TCRdb called clonotypes with MiXCR, one entry per CDR3 protein. The data show fewer than 350,000 distinct CDR3 sequences, over 20% seen once. This clonotype originated in a woman between 50 and 59 years old with Graves' hyperthyroidism. The sequenced material came from blood.

The CDR3 here is CASSHRGVGNEQFF. DNA of the CDR3: TGCGCCAGCAGCCATAGGGGGGTGGGGAATGAGCAGTTCTTC. This chain uses TRBV4-1 with TRBJ2-1; D is tentatively TRBD1 or TRBD2 (6 bases each). The ends were cut back, 3 bases at V and 7 bases at J, with 13 bases in the middle. This CDR3 is built from 14 residues. From germline, CDR1 is MGHRA and CDR2 YSYEKL.